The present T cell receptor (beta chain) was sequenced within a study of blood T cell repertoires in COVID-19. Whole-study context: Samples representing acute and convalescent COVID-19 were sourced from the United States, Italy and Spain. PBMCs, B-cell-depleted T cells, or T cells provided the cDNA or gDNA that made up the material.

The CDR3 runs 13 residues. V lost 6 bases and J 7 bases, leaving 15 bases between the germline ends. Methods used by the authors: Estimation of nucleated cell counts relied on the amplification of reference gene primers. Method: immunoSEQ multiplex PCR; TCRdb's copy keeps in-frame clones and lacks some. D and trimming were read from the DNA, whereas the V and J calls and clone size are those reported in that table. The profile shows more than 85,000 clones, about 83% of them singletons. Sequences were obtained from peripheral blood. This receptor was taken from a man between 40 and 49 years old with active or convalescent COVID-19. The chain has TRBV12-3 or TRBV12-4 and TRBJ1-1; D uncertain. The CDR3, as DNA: TGTGCCAGCAGCCGGGAAGAAAGGGTTGAAGCTTTCTTT. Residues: CASSREERVEAFF.